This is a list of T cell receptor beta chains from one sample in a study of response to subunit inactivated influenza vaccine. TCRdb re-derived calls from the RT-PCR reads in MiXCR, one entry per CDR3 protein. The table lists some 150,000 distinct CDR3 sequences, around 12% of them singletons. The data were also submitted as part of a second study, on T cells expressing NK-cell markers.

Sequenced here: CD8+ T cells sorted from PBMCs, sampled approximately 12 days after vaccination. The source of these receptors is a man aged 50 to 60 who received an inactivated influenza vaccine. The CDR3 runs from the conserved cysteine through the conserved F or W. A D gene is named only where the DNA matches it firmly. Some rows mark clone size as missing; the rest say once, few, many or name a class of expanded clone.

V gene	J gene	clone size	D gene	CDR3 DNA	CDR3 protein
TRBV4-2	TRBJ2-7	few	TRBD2	TGTGCCAGCAGCCAGGAGGCTAGCGGGGACGCCTACGAGCAGTACTTC	CASSQEASGDAYEQYF
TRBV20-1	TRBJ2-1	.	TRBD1	TGCAGTGCTAGCATCTCGCGGACAGGTTCCTACAATGAGCAGTTCTTC	CSASISRTGSYNEQFF
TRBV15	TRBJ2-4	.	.	TGTGCCACCAGCAGAGATCGGGCCAAAAACATTCAGTACTTC	CATSRDRAKNIQYF
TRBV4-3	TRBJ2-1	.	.	TGCGCCAGCAGCCAAGAAGGTGGGGAGTACAATGAGCAGTTCTTC	CASSQEGGEYNEQFF
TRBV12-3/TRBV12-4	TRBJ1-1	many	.	TGTGCCAGCAGTTTATCTTGGGGGATGAACACTGAAGCTTTCTTT	CASSLSWGMNTEAFF
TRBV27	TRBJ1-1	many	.	TGTGCCAGCAGTTCCCACGCGGGGGGTTATACTGAAGCTTTCTTT	CASSSHAGGYTEAFF
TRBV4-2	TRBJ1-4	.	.	TGTGCCAGCAGCCAAGGCCTTGGGAGTGCGGAAAAACTGTTTTTT	CASSQGLGSAEKLFF
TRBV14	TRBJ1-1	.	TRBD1	TGTGCCAGCAGCCAAGCCGGGACAGCAGTTGGATTGAACACTGAAGCTTTCTTT	CASSQAGTAVGLNTEAFF
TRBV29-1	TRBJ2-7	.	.	TGCAGCGTTGAAGTGGTGGGGAACGAGCAGTACTTC	CSVEVVGNEQYF
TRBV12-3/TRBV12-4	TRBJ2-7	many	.	TGTGCCAGCAGCTACGAGACCTACGAGCAGTACTTC	CASSYETYEQYF
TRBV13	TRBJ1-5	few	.	TGTGCCAGCAGCTCCAGACAGTATAGCAATCAGCCCCAGCATTTT	CASSSRQYSNQPQHF
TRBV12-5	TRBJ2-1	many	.	TGTGCTAGTGGGGACCGGACAGCGAGCTCCTACAATGAGCAGTTCTTC	CASGDRTASSYNEQFF
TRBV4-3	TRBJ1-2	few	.	TGCGCCAGCAGCCAAGTCGTCGGTGGGAACTATGGCTACACCTTC	CASSQVVGGNYGYTF
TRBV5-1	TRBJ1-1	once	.	TGCGCCAGCAGCTTGAATGGGGGCACTTACATGAACACTGAAGCTTTCTTT	CASSLNGGTYMNTEAFF
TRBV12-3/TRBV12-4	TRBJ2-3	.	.	TGTGCCAGCAGTTCGAGTCAGGAGAGCACAGATACGCAGTATTTT	CASSSSQESTDTQYF
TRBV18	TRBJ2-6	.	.	TGTGCCAGCTCACCCATGACGGGCCAGGGGTTCATTGGGGCCAACGTCCTGACTTTC	CASSPMTGQGFIGANVLTF
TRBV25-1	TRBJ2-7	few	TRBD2	TGTGCCAGCTCCCAGCGGGGGGCCGAGCAGTACTTC	CASSQRGAEQYF
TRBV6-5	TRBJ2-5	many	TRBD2	TGTGCCAGCAGTTTCCGACTAGCGGGAGAAGGAGAGACCCAGTACTTC	CASSFRLAGEGETQYF
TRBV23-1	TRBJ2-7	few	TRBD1	TGCGCCAGCGGACCGACGGGACAGCACTACGAGCAGTACTTC	CASGPTGQHYEQYF
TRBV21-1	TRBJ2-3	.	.	TGTGCCAGCAGCCAATTGAGCGGGGGGCCCAAAGATACGCAGTATTTT	CASSQLSGGPKDTQYF
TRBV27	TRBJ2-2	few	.	TGTGCCAGCAGTTTAGGGCAACAACTCGGCACCGGGGAGCTGTTTTTT	CASSLGQQLGTGELFF
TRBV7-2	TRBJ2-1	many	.	TGTGCCAGCAGCCCGAGCGGCAATGAGCAGTTCTTC	CASSPSGNEQFF
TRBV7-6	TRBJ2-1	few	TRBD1	TGTGCCAGCAGCTTTATAGGGATAAACAGGGGGGACTACAATGAGCAGTTCTTC	CASSFIGINRGDYNEQFF
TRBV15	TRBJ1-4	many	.	TGTGCCACCAGCAGACCCTCGGAGGGGGGTTCGGCGAAACTGTTTTTT	CATSRPSEGGSAKLFF
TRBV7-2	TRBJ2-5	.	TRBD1	TGTGCCTGCAGCAGGGACAGGGGAAAGACCCAGTACTTC	CACSRDRGKTQYF
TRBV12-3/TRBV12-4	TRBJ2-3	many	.	TGTGCCAGCACCCTCGAGGGGCTGACAGATACGCAGTATTTT	CASTLEGLTDTQYF
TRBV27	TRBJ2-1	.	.	TGTGCCAGCATTTTCAGGGGGGGCGGGAGACTGGGAGAGCAGTTCTTC	CASIFRGGGRLGEQFF
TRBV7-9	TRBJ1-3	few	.	TGTGCCAGCAGCCTCCCGCCCAGGCCTTCTGGAAACACCATATATTTT	CASSLPPRPSGNTIYF
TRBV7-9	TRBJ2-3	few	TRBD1	TGTGCCAGCAGCCCCGGACAGGGTAATACGCAGTATTTT	CASSPGQGNTQYF
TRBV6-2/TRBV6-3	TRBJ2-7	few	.	TGTGCCAGCGGAGGGGCAGTAGCCCTCGAGCAGTACTTC	CASGGAVALEQYF
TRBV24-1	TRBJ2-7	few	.	TGTGCCACCAGTGAGTTCAGGGGCTCCTACGAGCAGTACTTC	CATSEFRGSYEQYF
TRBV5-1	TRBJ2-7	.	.	TGCGCCAGCAGCTTCACAGGGATTAGCCAGCACGACGAGCAGTACTTC	CASSFTGISQHDEQYF
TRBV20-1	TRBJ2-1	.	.	TGCAGTGCTAGCAGGGTTGGGCTAGCGTCCTTCAATGAGCAGTTCTTC	CSASRVGLASFNEQFF
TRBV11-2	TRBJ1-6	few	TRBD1	TGTGCCAGCAGCGATACAGGGGGCTTTTCACCCCTCCACTTT	CASSDTGGFSPLHF
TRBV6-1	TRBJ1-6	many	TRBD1	TGTGCCAGCAGTCCGGGACAGGGGGCGCGATATACCAATTCACCCCTCCACTTT	CASSPGQGARYTNSPLHF
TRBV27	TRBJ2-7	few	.	TGTGCCAGCAGTTTCCATGGACTCAACTACGAGCAGTACTTC	CASSFHGLNYEQYF
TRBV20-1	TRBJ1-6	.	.	TGCAGTGCTGCCCCCGAGTTGAGCTCCTATAATTCACCCCTCCACTTT	CSAAPELSSYNSPLHF
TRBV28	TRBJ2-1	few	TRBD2	TGTGCCAGCAGTTTTAGCGGGAGGGCCTTCTACAATGAGCAGTTCTTC	CASSFSGRAFYNEQFF
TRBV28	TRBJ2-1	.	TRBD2	TGTGCCAGCAGCCTTAGCGGGGGAAGTGAGCAGTTCTTC	CASSLSGGSEQFF
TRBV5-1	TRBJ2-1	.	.	TGCGCCAGCAGCTTGGTGGACAGATCCTACAATGAGCAGTTCTTC	CASSLVDRSYNEQFF
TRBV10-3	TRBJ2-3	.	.	TGTGCCATCACAAGCACAGATACGCAGTATTTT	CAITSTDTQYF
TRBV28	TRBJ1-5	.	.	TGTGCCAGCAGTTCGCTAAGCACAGGGTTTAGCAATCAGCCCCAGCATTTT	CASSSLSTGFSNQPQHF
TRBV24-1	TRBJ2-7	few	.	TGTGCCTCCAGGGCCCCACCTTCCCCCTACGAGCAGTACTTC	CASRAPPSPYEQYF
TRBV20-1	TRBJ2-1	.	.	TGCAGTGCTAGGAGGAGGGGGGACTTTCCTATTGCCTACAATGAGCAGTTCTTC	CSARRRGDFPIAYNEQFF
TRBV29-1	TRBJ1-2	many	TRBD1	TGCAGCACCTACGATGGGACAGGGCAACATCCTTATAACTATGGCTACACCTTC	CSTYDGTGQHPYNYGYTF